The sequence of this TCR beta chain was determined in a study of Ad26.COV2.S vaccination and SARS-CoV-2 variants. Notes on the study in general: The TCR-based breadth and depth measures might underestimate overall T cell responses. Vaccinees and placebo recipients showed similar non-spike TCR breadth. Substantial post-vaccination breadth of spike-specific CD8+ and CD4+ T cell responses was reported.

Noted treatment: 15 to 20 received Ad26.COV2.S at low or high dose, single or two shots; roughly five received placebo; per-sample allocation not given. Sampling was performed 63 days after the first vaccine or placebo injection. Based in Boston, the donor was an adult of 18-55 years. Points on this clone: Its antigen is undetermined.

TCRdb keeps only in-frame clones here, not all; method: immunoSEQ multiplex PCR. The sample comprises some 330,000 clones, roughly 90% of which are singletons, and around 5.5% rests with the top ten. The V gene's germline CDR1 is SGHTA and CDR2 FQGTGA. The V and J ends lost 5 bases and 2 bases, in that order; junction bases with no gene match: 5. The CDR3 consists of 15 residues. The source material was peripheral blood, sampled in a trial of Ad26.COV2.S vaccine versus placebo. The TCR originated in a person aged 18-60 years who received the Ad26.COV2.S COVID-19 vaccine or a placebo. This rearrangement joins TRBV7-3 to TRBJ2-3; 9 bases match TRBD1. The CDR3 region is CASSEQGAITDTQYF. CDR3 DNA: TGTGCCAGCAGCGAACAGGGGGCGATCACAGATACGCAGTATTTT.